The 29 T cell receptor beta chains listed next were all sequenced from one sample in a study of cytomegalovirus exposure and HLA in healthy donors. The PCR contained 60 Vbeta and 13 Jbeta primers. Assay: immunoSEQ multiplex PCR; the TCRdb copy retains only in-frame clones and omits some. The data show 100,000 to 150,000 clones, about 76% seen once. Sequencing was performed on PBMCs. The origin of the receptors is a man in his late teens or twenties in good health and CMV-seronegative.

As for this clone: This CDR3 is also generated by other DNA sequences in the sample. The chain carries TRBV5-6 and TRBJ2-3; 10 nucleotides match TRBD1. The ends lost 5 bases at V and 2 bases at J; junction bases unmatched: 5. The CDR3 is made up of 15 amino acids. Germline V gives CDR1 SGHDT, CDR2 YYEEEE. The CDR3 is CASSSGTGVTDTQYF. For the CDR3, the DNA is TGTGCCAGCAGTTCCGGGACAGGGGTCACAGATACGCAGTATTTT.

The rearrangement links TRBV9 to TRBJ2-7, with 9 nucleotides matching TRBD2. The germline gives CDR1 SGDLS, CDR2 YYNGEE. V was clipped by 2 bases and J by 3 bases; unmatched bases: 3. The CDR3 consists of 14 residues. CDR3 coding DNA: TGTGCCAGCAGCGTGGAAGCGGGGGGCTACGAGCAGTACTTC. This encodes CASSVEAGGYEQYF. Combining the CDR3 with reference TRBV9 and TRBJ2-7 gives the whole variable domain DSGVTQTPKHLITATGQRVTLRCSPRSGDLSVYWYQQSLDQGLQFLIQYYNGEERAKGNILERFSAQQFPDLHSELNLSSLELGDSALYFCASSVEAGGYEQYFGPGTRLTVT.

This chain joins TRBV4-1 and TRBJ1-4, with D perhaps matching TRBD1 (5 bases). The germline gives CDR1 MGHRA, CDR2 YSYEKL. V gave up 4 bases and J gave up 3 bases, with 12 bases separating them. CDR3 size: 15 residues. CDR3 sequence reads: CASSPLTVPNEKLFF. For the CDR3, the DNA is TGCGCCAGCAGCCCCCTGACAGTTCCTAATGAAAAACTGTTTTTT.

The gene calls are TRBV9 and TRBJ2-5; 7 positions agree with TRBD1. Losses at the gene ends were 3 bases for V and 4 bases for J; bases not matched to a gene: 6. This CDR3 is 14 amino acids long. Germline CDR1 and CDR2: SGDLS and YYNGEE. The CDR3 nucleotides are TGTGCCAGCAGCGGACAGGGAAAAGCAGAGACCCAGTACTTC. Residues: CASSGQGKAETQYF.

The genes are TRBV4-3 and TRBJ1-5; D may be TRBD1 (5 bases). The germline gives CDR1 LGHNA, CDR2 YSLEER. The CDR3 length is 14 residues. Between the trimmed V and J ends, which lost 4 bases and 7 bases, there was a span of 14 bases. Here the CDR3 DNA reads TGCGCCAGCAGCCTAGGGTGGGGGGAACAGCCCCAGCATTTT. The encoded protein is CASSLGWGEQPQHF.

The V gene is TRBV7-2, the J gene TRBJ2-1; D might be TRBD1 (6 bases). V gave up 2 bases and J gave up 7 bases, with 9 bases separating them. CDR3 length equals 13 residues. The germline CDR1 and CDR2 sequences are SGHTA and FQGNSA. The CDR3 nucleotides read TGTGCCAGCAGCTTAACAGGGATGAATGAGCAGTTCTTC. This encodes CASSLTGMNEQFF.

This sequence joins TRBV19 and TRBJ2-4; a weak D match, TRBD1 (6 bases). V was pared by 3 bases and J by 1 base, with 19 bases between. The CDR3 runs 18 residues. Germline CDR1 is LNHDA and CDR2 is SQIVND (reference sequence). DNA of the CDR3: TGTGCCAGTAGTATGGGGGCTTACAGGGTTCGGGCCAAAAACATTCAGTACTTC. Its protein is CASSMGAYRVRAKNIQYF.

V gene TRBV5-5 combines with J gene TRBJ1-2, with 9 bases fitting TRBD1. Germline V gene sequence: CDR1 SGHKS, CDR2 YYEKEE (reference sequence). V lost 2 bases, J lost 10 bases, and 3 bases stayed unmatched. The CDR3 spans 12 residues. CDR3 in amino acids: CASSLTGGDYTF. In nucleotides, the CDR3 is TGTGCCAGCAGCTTAACAGGGGGCGACTACACCTTC.

V and J are TRBV27 and TRBJ2-7; 11 nucleotides align to TRBD2. The germline CDR1 and CDR2 sequences are MNHEY and SMNVEV (reference sequence). The CDR3 runs 14 residues. The junction had 8 bases not matched to a gene; V was cut back by 6 bases and J by 7 bases. This CDR3 is CASSKLAGAGEQYF. As DNA, the CDR3 is TGTGCCAGCAGCAAACTAGCGGGGGCGGGAGAGCAGTACTTC.

V gene TRBV9 combines with J gene TRBJ1-1; 9 nucleotides line up with TRBD1. Germline V gene lookup returns CDR1 SGDLS and CDR2 YYNGEE. The CDR3 loop spans 13 amino acids. V dropped 3 bases and J dropped 3; count of bases not matched to a gene: 0. DNA of the CDR3: TGTGCCAGCAGCGGGACAGGGGACACTGAAGCTTTCTTT. It codes for CASSGTGDTEAFF.

V usage is TRBV30 and J usage is TRBJ1-2, with a possible D match to TRBD1 (5 bases). With 3 bases removed from V and 2 bases from J, the gap between germline ends came to 22 bases. Germline V gene lookup returns CDR1 GTSNPN and CDR2 SVGIG (reference sequence). This CDR3 comprises 17 residues. The CDR3 bases are TGTGCCTGGAGGGGGGGGGAGGGAGTACTCAGAAACTATGGCTACACCTTC. Encoded protein: CAWRGGEGVLRNYGYTF.

This clone was counted a few times. The chain carries TRBV11-2 and TRBJ2-5; a possible D gene is TRBD1 (5 bases). The germline gives CDR1 SGHAT, CDR2 FQNNGV. This CDR3 is built from 13 residues. Trimming cost V 1 base and J 2 bases, with 5 bases left between them. The CDR3, as DNA: TGTGCCAGCAGCTTAGGGACACAAGAGACCCAGTACTTC. This encodes CASSLGTQETQYF.

CDR3 DNA: TGCGCCAGCAGCCAGCAAACAGGGGAAATACGCAATGAGCAGTTCTTC. Protein sequence: CASSQQTGEIRNEQFF. The chain links TRBV4-1 to TRBJ2-1; 7 positions agree with TRBD1. From germline, CDR1 is MGHRA and CDR2 YSYEKL. Germline trimming cut 3 bases from V and 6 bases from J; bases unmatched to any gene: 11. This CDR3 region has 16 residues.

The gene calls are TRBV2 and TRBJ1-2, with 10 bases that match TRBD1. The V gene end was trimmed by 6 bases and the J gene end by 5 bases; junction bases not matched to a gene: 9. The germline V gene encodes CDR1 SNHLY and CDR2 FYNNEI. The CDR3 is 15 amino acids. The CDR3 sequence is CASRGDRGLEYGYTF. As DNA, the CDR3 is TGTGCCAGCAGAGGAGACAGGGGGCTAGAATATGGCTACACCTTC.

J is TRBJ1-2 and V is TRBV19, with a weak D call TRBD1 (5 bases). The CDR3 has 14 amino acids. The ends were cut back, 3 bases at V and 1 base at J, with 9 bases in the middle. Germline CDR1 reads LNHDA; CDR2 reads SQIVND (reference sequence). The CDR3: CASSISTVNYGYTF. The CDR3 region has the DNA TGTGCCAGTAGTATCTCGACAGTTAACTATGGCTACACCTTC.

This chain links TRBV30 with TRBJ1-1; D call uncertain. Trimming removed 4 bases from V and 8 bases from J, with 17 bases in between. Germline V gene data show CDR1 as GTSNPN and CDR2 as SVGIG (reference sequence). CDR3 length equals 13 residues. DNA for the CDR3: TGTGCCTGGACTACGTCAGTCCGGGTAGAAGCTTTCTTT. It translates to CAWTTSVRVEAFF.

The chain links TRBV29-1 to TRBJ2-2, with 7 bases lining up with TRBD1. V dropped 3 bases and J dropped 2; count of bases not matched to a gene: 3. The CDR3 spans 14 residues. Germline CDR1 reads SQVTM; CDR2 reads ANQGSEA. CDR3 protein: CSVEGQLNTGELFF. The CDR3 DNA is TGCAGCGTTGAGGGACAGTTAAACACCGGGGAGCTGTTTTTT.

This chain links TRBV25-1 with TRBJ2-5; weak D call: TRBD1 (6 bases). The germline V gene encodes CDR1 MGHDK and CDR2 SYGVNS. V gave up 7 bases and J gave up 1 base, with 13 bases separating them. There are 14 residues in the CDR3. CDR3 sequence: CASTPTGFQETQYF. CDR3 sequence (DNA): TGTGCCAGCACTCCTACAGGGTTCCAAGAGACCCAGTACTTC.

The chain recombines TRBV9 with TRBJ1-4; 7 nucleotides match TRBD1. There are 14 residues in the CDR3. The V gene end was trimmed by 4 bases and the J gene end by 6 bases; junction bases not matched to a gene: 6. Germline loops: CDR1 SGDLS, CDR2 YYNGEE. The CDR3 DNA is TGTGCCAGCAGCCCCGGACAGGACTATGAAAAACTGTTTTTT. Its protein product is CASSPGQDYEKLFF.

V is TRBV5-1 and J is TRBJ1-1; TRBD1 matches at 9 bases. The CDR3 is 16 residues long. V lost 1 base, J lost 9 bases, and 13 bases stayed unmatched. Germline CDR1 is SGHRS and CDR2 is YFSETQ. The CDR3 DNA reads as TGCGCCAGCAGCTTGAGCGGGACAGGGCCGATAATAAAAGCTTTCTTT. Its protein is CASSLSGTGPIIKAFF.

The count of this clone is one. This CDR3 reads CASSQGQGDQPQHF. The CDR3 region has the DNA TGTGCCAGCAGCCAAGGACAGGGCGATCAGCCCCAGCATTTT. This chain connects TRBV4-2 to TRBJ1-5, with 7 bases fitting TRBD1. CDR3 length equals 14 residues. The germline CDR1 and CDR2 sequences are LGHNA and YNFKEQ. V trimming: 1 base; J trimming: 5 bases; junction bases outside the gene matches: 2.

This rearrangement joins TRBV27 to TRBJ1-1; D not resolved. The CDR3 covers 13 residues. Germline V gene sequence: CDR1 MNHEY, CDR2 SMNVEV (reference sequence). The germline V and J ends were trimmed by 4 bases and 5 bases, with 11 bases remaining between them. CDR3 DNA: TGTGCCAGCAGTTCGGGAGGGCATACTGAAGCTTTCTTT. Residues: CASSSGGHTEAFF.

The gene calls are TRBV2 and TRBJ1-3, with TRBD1 matching 10 bases. V lost 9 bases and J lost 0; bases outside the gene matches: 2. From germline, CDR1 is SNHLY and CDR2 FYNNEI. CDR3 length: 14 amino acids. The CDR3 DNA reads TGTGCCAGTCGGGACAGGGGCTCTGGAAACACCATATATTTT. This sequence encodes CASRDRGSGNTIYF.

The rearrangement links TRBV7-2 to TRBJ1-6; D might be TRBD1 (5 bases). Trimming stripped 1 base from V and 5 bases from J, with 9 bases between. This CDR3 has 15 residues. CDR1 and CDR2 from the germline V gene are SGHTA and FQGNSA. The CDR3 sequence: CASSLEGADNSPLHF. The CDR3 DNA follows: TGTGCCAGCAGCTTAGAAGGGGCCGATAATTCACCCCTCCACTTT. The full variable domain, its missing parts supplied by reference TRBV7-2 and TRBJ1-6, is GAGVSQSPSNKVTEKGKDVELRCDPISGHTALYWYRQSLGQGLEFLIYFQGNSAPDKSGLPSDRFSAERTGGSVSTLTIQRTQQEDSAVYLCASSLEGADNSPLHFGNGTRLTVT.

This chain uses TRBV28 with TRBJ1-2; a possible D gene is TRBD1 (6 bases). The CDR3 consists of 17 residues. V was trimmed by 2 bases and J by 6 bases, leaving 22 bases between them. The germline gives CDR1 MDHEN, CDR2 SYDVKM. In DNA, the CDR3 is TGTGCCAGCAGTTTAGTACTAGGTGGGGGCAGGGGACATGGCTACACCTTC. Translating gives CASSLVLGGGRGHGYTF.

This chain joins TRBV9 and TRBJ1-4; D call uncertain. The V end was cut by 4 bases, the J end by 0 bases, with 13 bases between. The CDR3 is made up of 16 amino acids. The germline gives CDR1 SGDLS, CDR2 YYNGEE. The CDR3 sequence: CASSPSTRATNEKLFF. In nucleotides, the CDR3 is TGTGCCAGCAGCCCGTCCACCCGCGCAACTAATGAAAAACTGTTTTTT. The whole variable domain, remainder taken from reference TRBV9 and TRBJ1-4, is DSGVTQTPKHLITATGQRVTLRCSPRSGDLSVYWYQQSLDQGLQFLIQYYNGEERAKGNILERFSAQQFPDLHSELNLSSLELGDSALYFCASSPSTRATNEKLFFGSGTQLSVL.

The chain couples TRBV28 to TRBJ2-7, with D perhaps TRBD1 (5 bases). This CDR3 is built from 12 residues. Germline V gene sequence: CDR1 MDHEN, CDR2 SYDVKM. Trimming took 10 bases from V and 1 from J, leaving 11 bases between them. This chain's CDR3 is CAILDRSYEQYF. The CDR3 DNA reads as TGTGCCATCCTAGACAGATCCTACGAGCAGTACTTC.

The rearrangement uses TRBV18 and TRBJ1-1; TRBD1 is a possible D gene (5 bases). V was trimmed by 2 bases and J by 4 bases, leaving 14 bases between them. CDR3 length equals 15 residues. Germline assignment: CDR1 KGHSH and CDR2 LQKENI. The CDR3 is CASSPYTQEGTEAFF. The CDR3 DNA reads TGTGCCAGCTCACCATATACACAGGAGGGCACTGAAGCTTTCTTT.

The rearrangement uses TRBV15 and TRBJ2-7; D perhaps matches TRBD1 (6 bases). CDR3 size: 12 residues. V gave up 3 bases and J gave up 7 bases, with 10 bases separating them. The V gene's germline CDR1 is LNHNV and CDR2 YYDKDF (reference sequence). Here the CDR3 DNA reads TGTGCCACCAGCAGGTGGACAGCTGAGCAGTACTTC. Its translation: CATSRWTAEQYF. Full variable domain (rest looked up from reference TRBV15 and TRBJ2-7): DAMVIQNPRYQVTQFGKPVTLSCSQTLNHNVMYWYQQKSSQAPKLLFHYYDKDFNNEADTPDNFQSRRPNTSFCFLDIRSPGLGDTAMYLCATSRWTAEQYFGPGTRLTVT.